This is a list of T cell receptor beta chains from one sample in a study of blood T cell repertoires in COVID-19. The table came from immunoSEQ multiplex PCR; TCRdb's copy has only in-frame clones and leaves some out. There are 200,000 to 250,000 clones in the sample; around 90% occur only once, and about 15% lies in the top ten. The specimen sequenced was PBMCs or T cells enriched from blood (not recorded which). These receptors were obtained from a woman between 45 and 60 years old with acute COVID-19. Both conserved end residues are part of each CDR3. Fields, in order: V gene, J gene, CDR3 protein.

TRBV12-3/TRBV12-4	TRBJ1-1	CASSLRFAEAFF
TRBV29-1	TRBJ1-5	CSVRPGGNQPQHF
TRBV27	TRBJ2-1	CASSLGTASYNEQFF
TRBV2	TRBJ2-1	CASSALLWGLTSYNEQFF
TRBV11-2	TRBJ1-6	CASSLVDRGSLNSPLHF
TRBV3-1/TRBV3-2	TRBJ2-7	CASSQQTYEQYF
TRBV10-3	TRBJ1-5	CAIRDHRAGQPQHF
TRBV7-2	TRBJ2-3	CASSLSYSGRSTDTQYF
TRBV5-4	TRBJ2-3	CASSYVADPTDTQYF
TRBV7-8	TRBJ2-7	CASSSSGSLYEQYF
TRBV24-1	TRBJ1-2	CATSVANYGYTF
TRBV19	TRBJ2-3	CASSIGLAGTSDTQYF
TRBV9	TRBJ2-7	CASSLAGLADYEQYF
TRBV11-1	TRBJ2-1	CASSLNMRTAFF